In its sample, the clone carrying this T cell receptor beta chain was seen once. Compared with germline, one end of the junction differs, possibly owing to a read error. This sample stems from a study of blood T cell repertoires in COVID-19. Study details: Sample material is recorded as cDNA or gDNA derived from T cells, B-cell-depleted T cells, or PBMCs.

Under the authors' procedure: From reference gene primer amplification, estimates of nucleated cell counts were derived. This table comes from immunoSEQ multiplex PCR, and its TCRdb copy is limited to in-frame clones, with some not included. V and J calls and clone size follow that table, whereas D and trimming were derived from the DNA. The sample consists of about 180,000 clones, more than 75% of them appearing once. The CDR3 totals 15 residues. Per germline, CDR1 MDHEN and CDR2 SYDVKM. This chain connects TRBV28 to TRBJ1-2; D not resolved. This clonotype was obtained from a woman between 65 and 79 years old with acute or convalescent COVID-19. Sequencing was carried out using peripheral blood. CDR3 sequence: CASFAPGGGSYSYTF. The CDR3 coding sequence is TGTGCCAGCTTCGCCCCCGGAGGCGGGTCCTATAGCTACACCTTC.